Detailed here is one TCR beta chain. The antigen remains undetermined. Libraries were prepared by immunoSEQ multiplex PCR; TCRdb keeps only in-frame clonotypes and omits some of them. Of approximately 2,000,000 clones in the sample, just over 90% are singletons; the top ten hold more than 1.5%. This record belongs to a study of shared clonotypes between healthy human individuals. Across the study: Per donor, three plates held CD4 naive cells, three held CD4 memory, two held CD8 naive and one held CD8 memory.

V lost 0 bases and J lost 6, with 13 bases in between. The germline gives CDR1 LGHNA, CDR2 YSLEER. The CDR3 spans 15 residues. General study points: Depth of sequencing was expected to influence donor clonotype sharing.

Naive-designated CD8 cells lacked CD45RO, were positively enriched for CCR7, and omitted terminally differentiated effector memory CD45RA+ cells. Donation came from healthy HIV-negative adults that had no recent acute infections or vaccinations. This receptor was obtained from a young man in good health. Some clones in this sample may be carry-over from other donors' samples. The sequencing sample was made of naive CD8+ T cells from PBMCs. The chain uses TRBV4-3 and TRBJ2-3; TRBD2 is a possible D gene (5 bases). CDR3 DNA: TGCGCCAGCAGCCAAGATGGCGGGCCCGCTGATACGCAGTATTTT. As protein: CASSQDGGPADTQYF.